Listed below are T cell receptor beta chains from one sample, sequenced in a study of PD-L1 blockade in urothelial cancer. The table came from immunoSEQ multiplex PCR; TCRdb's copy has only in-frame clones and leaves some out. Altogether about 90,000 clones are present, over 90% being singletons, with the ten largest covering approximately 9%. Sequencing used PBMCs, obtained around atezolizumab (anti-PD-L1) treatment. The receptors shown here come from a man in his sixties with urothelial cancer. The CDR3 runs from the conserved cysteine through the conserved F or W. The D gene is left open where the match is weak. Part of the rows lack a size; the others show once, few, many or a class for expanded clones.

v_gene	abundance	d_gene	j_gene	CDR3aa	CDR3nt
TRBV5-4	.	.	TRBJ2-7	CASSLMPQYEQYF	TGTGCCAGCAGCTTGATGCCACAGTACGAGCAGTACTTC
TRBV6-5	.	.	TRBJ2-7	CASSSPGLGTYEQYF	TGTGCCAGCAGTTCGCCGGGACTTGGGACCTACGAGCAGTACTTC
TRBV2	.	.	TRBJ1-5	CASKKERNQPQHF	TGTGCCAGCAAAAAGGAGCGGAATCAGCCCCAGCATTTT
TRBV27	.	.	TRBJ2-3	CASGPGDGNTDTQYF	TGTGCCAGCGGCCCGGGAGACGGAAACACAGATACGCAGTATTTT
TRBV7-2	.	TRBD1	TRBJ2-3	CASSSGQLTDTQYF	TGTGCCAGCAGCTCGGGACAGCTAACAGATACGCAGTATTTT
TRBV4-3	.	.	TRBJ1-5	CASSQDLTVNQPQHF	TGCGCCAGCAGCCAAGATCTGACTGTCAATCAGCCCCAGCATTTT
TRBV28	.	.	TRBJ1-2	CASREQGKLYGYTF	TGTGCCAGCAGAGAACAGGGCAAACTCTATGGCTACACCTTC
TRBV27	.	TRBD2	TRBJ2-2	CASLGAGSGGQTNTGELFF	TGTGCCAGCCTAGGGGCGGGTAGCGGGGGCCAAACGAACACCGGGGAGCTGTTTTTT
TRBV9	.	.	TRBJ2-1	CASSPGSGHYNEQFF	TGTGCCAGCAGCCCCGGGTCGGGACATTACAATGAGCAGTTCTTC
TRBV11-1	.	TRBD1	TRBJ2-3	CASTKTGGVFTDTQYF	TGTGCCAGCACGAAGACAGGGGGCGTTTTCACAGATACGCAGTATTTT
TRBV23-1	.	TRBD1	TRBJ1-5	CASSQPDRVSNQPQHF	TGCGCCAGCAGTCAACCCGACAGGGTTAGCAATCAGCCCCAGCATTTT
TRBV4-3	few	TRBD1	TRBJ2-7	CASSQDWAGGSYEQYF	TGCGCCAGCAGCCAAGATTGGGCAGGGGGATCCTACGAGCAGTACTTC
TRBV5-1	.	.	TRBJ2-7	CASSSTSGSYEQYF	TGCGCCAGCAGCTCCACGTCCGGGTCCTACGAGCAGTACTTC
TRBV19	.	.	TRBJ2-7	CASSIVAGPNPYEQYF	TGTGCCAGTAGTATAGTCGCCGGTCCAAACCCCTACGAGCAGTACTTC